This T cell receptor beta chain was identified in a study of cytomegalovirus exposure and HLA in healthy donors (dated by TCRdb to about 2017). Study-level background: An earlier analysis of some 550 of the donors reported 276 Gb of sequence data and around 110 million unique TCR beta sequences from about 200 million T cells. An early release that covered roughly 600 HLA-typed donors contained around 300 gigabases of sequencing data and 80 million or so unique TCR sequences. Of the 300 to 500 genotyped donors, 75% to 85% were placed in the genetic ancestry cluster associated with self-reported Caucasian donors. The study aimed to test whether signatures of past pathogen exposure could be identified by cataloging public T cell receptors. The study profiled the T cell repertoires of hundreds of subjects by immunosequencing and related them to cytomegalovirus serostatus. In addition to the first cohort of 666 subjects, a separate validation cohort of 100 to 150 different subjects was used. The study combined high-throughput TCR immunosequencing, statistical association of individual TCRs with disease status, and machine learning to predict cytomegalovirus infection status. In a later analysis, previously published TCR beta repertoires from more than 500 donors were re-analyzed and high-resolution HLA genotyping was added so that TCR occurrence patterns could be studied. Rather than drawing on any new phenotypic data, the later analysis identified candidate immune exposures from TCR beta sequences and the way those sequences occurred across donors. An earlier analysis of around 580 of the donors used high-throughput TCR beta sequencing to judge whether each TCR beta V gene segment behaved as functional or pseudogenic. Donor age, sex, ethnicity and CMV serostatus were compiled alongside the repertoire data. Genome-wide SNP genotypes for about 65% of the 666 donors were used in a later genetic analysis, which treated that subset as a discovery cohort. All discovery cohort repertoires had been generated on a single sequencing platform. Both class I and class II loci were covered by HLA typing, at four-digit resolution. The number of donors typed differed by locus, with roughly 629-640 for A, B, C, DRB1 and DQB1, approximately 500 for DQA1, 600 to 610 for DPA1, and some 450 for DPB1. A handful of DR-DQ haplotypes were handled as single units for association and clustering because linkage in the cohort was strong. On average, roughly 240,000 unique TCR beta nucleotide sequences were sequenced per donor among roughly 430 genotyped donors of the cohort, with 15% to 20% of those sequences being non-productive. The paper as a whole reports these results and caveats: A further reported finding was that TCR beta sequences accurately predicted the HLA-A and HLA-B alleles for most subjects in the first cohort. HLA typing was unavailable for some donors at each locus, so association tests used only the typed subset. This cohort had only TCR beta chains sequenced, and the lack of alpha or paired-chain data limited which features could be detected. Most TCR sequences were observed very rarely across donors, whereas some public TCRs were present in many individuals. A later analysis reported that several top co-occurrence clusters appeared linked to parvovirus B19, influenza, CMV and Epstein-Barr virus. Three of the identified cytomegalovirus-associated TCR beta chains were confirmed in vitro to be specific for cytomegalovirus antigens. The authors suggested that the approach could potentially be extended to other disease states and immunological phenotypes. The sequencing pipeline was judged likely to have produced a cluster of highly shared sequence variants as a technical artifact. Assigning TCR associations to individual alleles was difficult when HLA alleles, especially DR and DQ, strongly co-occurred. In the study, 164 TCR beta chains were listed as associated with cytomegalovirus. In a later analysis, TCR association rates were found to vary across HLA loci, with the most associated TCRs seen for DRB1 alleles and the fewest for HLA-C alleles. Roughly uniform sequencing depth across donors was assumed in presence/absence analyses, although this assumption may not hold. The classifier was reported to diagnose cytomegalovirus status with high specificity and sensitivity in both the original and validation cohorts. A later analysis found that HLA-associated TCR beta chains were more clonally expanded and had lower generation probabilities than equally common non-associated chains. A later genetic analysis reported fewer N-insertions in productive TCRs among donors in an Asian-associated ancestry cluster than the roughly 650-donor mean. A later analysis associated about 17,000 TCR beta sequences with specific HLA alleles at a false discovery rate of 0.05. An earlier analysis of approximately 500 of the donors showed that most TCR beta V segments appeared in productive rearrangements either about 87% or about 30% of the time, which broadly matched IMGT annotations. In a later genetic analysis, a missense DCLRE1C variant was associated with V-gene and J-gene trimming of TCR beta chains, and the association was replicated in an independent cohort. Most CMV-associated TCR beta chains appeared to be HLA-restricted in a later analysis, and the HLA associations seemed to be driven largely by CMV exposure. CMV serostatus was the only immune exposure information available for the cohort. Linkage disequilibrium might explain the correlated functional status among segregating V segments, but an unknown experimental factor could not be excluded. Around 16 rarely observed V segments, including chromosome 9 orphons, were excluded from the earlier analysis of approximately 500 of the donors because counts were too low.

The library was built by means of the immunoSEQ multiplex PCR assay. For the multiplex PCR, a mixture combining 60 forward primers for TCR Vbeta segments and 13 reverse primers for TCR Jbeta segments was used. The CDR3 region of rearranged TCR beta genes was amplified from genomic DNA by a multiplex PCR assay. On the Illumina HiSeq System, the amplified TCR beta libraries were sequenced as 87-base-pair reads. The original methods were these. A later analysis counted tens of millions of unique TCR beta chains across the 550 to 700 repertoires, and roughly 9.9 million of these chains were shared by at least two donors. Raw reads were error-corrected and collapsed into unique sequences with a nearest-neighbor algorithm that merged closely related sequences to remove PCR and sequencing errors. Alignment of CDR3 sequences to IMGT reference sequences was used to assign V, D and J gene segments. For a sequence to be retained, at least a six-nucleotide match to both a V gene segment and a J gene segment was required. Rearrangements were classified as productive when the CDR3 lacked stop codons and remained in frame with V and J, and all other rearrangements were classified as non-productive. Following IMGT convention, CDR3 was defined as the stretch from the second conserved V-encoded cysteine up to the conserved J-encoded phenylalanine. In an earlier analysis of around 640 of the donors, sequences lacking an unambiguous match to a single V gene segment were excluded. An earlier analysis of 450 to 650 of the donors called V segments functional above 56.7% productive rearrangements and segregating when the between-donor standard deviation exceeded 5%. A statistical classification framework was developed to diagnose cytomegalovirus status using the catalog of TCR beta chain sequences. A later analysis assigned V and J genes by comparing TCR nucleotide sequences with IMGT/GENE-DB human TR gene sequences. A later analysis assigned CDR3 sequences and most-parsimonious VDJ recombination scenarios with the TCRdist pipeline. In a later analysis, each TCR beta chain was defined by its CDR3 amino acid sequence together with its V-gene family, and reads without a unique V-gene family were excluded. As a way to deal with suspected cross-contamination and a sequencing artifact, a later analysis dropped hundreds of nucleotide sequences that were highly shared and had low generation probability. A later analysis calculated a clonal expansion index for each public chain from normalized within-repertoire ranks of inferred template counts. In a later analysis, generation probabilities were computed using a VDJ recombination model fitted to out-of-frame rearrangements, and the results were checked against IGoR. In a later analysis, TCR-TCR, TCR-HLA and TCR-CMV co-occurrence was scored with hypergeometric tests, and a repertoire-size bias correction was applied to TCR pairs. A later analysis estimated false discovery rates by permuting HLA or CMV assignments 20 times. In a later analysis, co-occurring TCRs were grouped using DBSCAN, with TCRdist sequence similarity added in when clustering inside HLA-allele-positive subsets. Repertoires with fewer than 30,000 or more than 120,000 public chains, plus five repertoires with anomalous nucleotide sharing, were excluded from co-occurrence clustering. TCRdb re-hosts the immuneACCESS table, in-frame sequences only. Its copies lack some clones; in the studies checked, an unresolved V gene accounts for under half of them, and the cause for the rest is not known. V and J calls and clone size are given by that table; D and trimming were obtained from the DNA. Across this sample there are about 99,000 clones, with 60% to 70% seen only once. About 3.5% of the sample goes to the ten largest clones.

A remark on this clone: Its cognate antigen has yet to be identified. Nothing much larger sits one base from this clone, and base qualities are not available.

In total, roughly 670 healthy bone marrow donors made up the cohort. At the time of sampling, every cohort member was nominally healthy, though immune exposures that went unrecorded were likely present. The donor tested CMV seronegative, placing the donor among the 350 or so seronegative members of the cohort. Each donor provided a peripheral blood sample, and peripheral blood mononuclear cells were used for TCR beta sequencing. Genomic DNA was extracted from the blood cell samples with the Qiagen DNeasy Blood Extraction Kit. Sequenced: PBMCs. This TCR derives from a woman in her forties or fifties in good health and CMV-seronegative.

The base sequence is TGTGCCAGTAGTATAATGTTACAGAAAAATCAGCCCCAGCATTTT. Protein translation: CASSIMLQKNQPQHF. The chain couples TRBV19 to TRBJ1-5; the D gene assignment is ambiguous. V gives up 2 bases and J gives up 4 bases, and the segment between their germline ends measures 12 bases. Including cysteine and phenylalanine, the CDR3 has 15 amino acids. Of the read, only the CDR3 DNA is kept; its 45 bases are in frame from base 1. From a lookup of the germline V gene (reference sequence), CDR1 and CDR2 are LNHDA and SQIVND.